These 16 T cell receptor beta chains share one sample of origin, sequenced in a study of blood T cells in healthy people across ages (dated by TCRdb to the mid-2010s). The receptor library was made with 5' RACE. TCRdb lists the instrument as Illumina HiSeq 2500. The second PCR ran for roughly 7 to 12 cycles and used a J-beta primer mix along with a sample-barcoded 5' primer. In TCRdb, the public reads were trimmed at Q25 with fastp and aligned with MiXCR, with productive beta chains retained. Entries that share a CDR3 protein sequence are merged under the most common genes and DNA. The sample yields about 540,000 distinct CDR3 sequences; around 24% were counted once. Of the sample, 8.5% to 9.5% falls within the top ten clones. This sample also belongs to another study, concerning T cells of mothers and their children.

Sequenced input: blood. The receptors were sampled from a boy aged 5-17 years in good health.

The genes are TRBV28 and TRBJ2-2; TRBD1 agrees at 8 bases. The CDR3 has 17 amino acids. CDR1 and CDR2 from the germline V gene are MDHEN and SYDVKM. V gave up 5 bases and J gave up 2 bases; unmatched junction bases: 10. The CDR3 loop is CASSTPLGTGNTGELFF. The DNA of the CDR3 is TGTGCCAGCAGTACCCCTCTCGGGACAGGAAACACCGGGGAGCTGTTTTTT.

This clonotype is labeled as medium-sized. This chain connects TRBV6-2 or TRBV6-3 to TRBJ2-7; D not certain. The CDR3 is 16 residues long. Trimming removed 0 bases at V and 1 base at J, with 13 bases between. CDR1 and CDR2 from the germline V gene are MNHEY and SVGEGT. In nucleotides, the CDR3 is TGTGCCAGCAGTTACTCGAGGACGGACGGTTCCTACGAGCAGTACTTC. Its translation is CASSYSRTDGSYEQYF.

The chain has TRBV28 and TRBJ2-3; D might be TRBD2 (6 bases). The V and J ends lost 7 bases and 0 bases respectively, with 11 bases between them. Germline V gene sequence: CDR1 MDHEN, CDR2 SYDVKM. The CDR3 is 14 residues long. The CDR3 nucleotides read TGTGCCAGCAACGGCGGGGCTAGCACAGATACGCAGTATTTT. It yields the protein CASNGGASTDTQYF. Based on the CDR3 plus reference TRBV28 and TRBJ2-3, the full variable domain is DVKVTQSSRYLVKRTGEKVFLECVQDMDHENMFWYRQDPGLGLRLIYFSYDVKMKEKGDIPEGYSVSREKKERFSLILESASTNQTSMYLCASNGGASTDTQYFGPGTRLTVL.

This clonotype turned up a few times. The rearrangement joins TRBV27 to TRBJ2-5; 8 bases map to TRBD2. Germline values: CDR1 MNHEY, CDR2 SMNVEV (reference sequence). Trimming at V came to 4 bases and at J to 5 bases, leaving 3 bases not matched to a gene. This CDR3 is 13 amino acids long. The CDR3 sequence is CASSYSGEETQYF. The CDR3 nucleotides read TGTGCCAGCAGTTATAGCGGGGAGGAGACCCAGTACTTC.

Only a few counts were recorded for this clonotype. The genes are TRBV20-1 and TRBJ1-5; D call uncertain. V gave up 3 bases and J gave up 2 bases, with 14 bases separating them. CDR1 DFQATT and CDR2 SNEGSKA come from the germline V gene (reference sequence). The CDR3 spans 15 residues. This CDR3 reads CSASRQLRGNQPQHF. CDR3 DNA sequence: TGCAGTGCTAGTCGGCAGCTCCGGGGCAATCAGCCCCAGCATTTT.

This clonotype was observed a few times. The CDR3 here is CASNGVTGRQETQYF. The CDR3 region has the DNA TGTGCCAGCAATGGGGTGACAGGGCGCCAAGAGACCCAGTACTTC. The rearrangement joins TRBV6-2 or TRBV6-3 to TRBJ2-5, with 7 nucleotides matching TRBD1. J lost 1 base, V lost 7 bases, and 9 bases had no gene match. This CDR3 spans 15 amino acids. Germline CDR1 MNHEY, CDR2 SVGEGT.

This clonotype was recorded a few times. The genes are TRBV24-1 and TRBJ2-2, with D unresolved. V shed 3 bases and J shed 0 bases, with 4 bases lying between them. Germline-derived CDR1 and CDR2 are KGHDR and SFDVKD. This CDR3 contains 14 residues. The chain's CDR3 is CATSDEPNTGELFF. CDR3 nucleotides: TGTGCCACCAGTGATGAGCCGAACACCGGGGAGCTGTTTTTT.

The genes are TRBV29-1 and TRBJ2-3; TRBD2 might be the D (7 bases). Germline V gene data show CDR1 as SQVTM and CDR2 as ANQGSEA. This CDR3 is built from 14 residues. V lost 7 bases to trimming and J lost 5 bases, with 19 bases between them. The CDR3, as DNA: TGCAGCGCCTCCCTGGGGGGCGGGGGAGATACGCAGTATTTT. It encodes CSASLGGGGDTQYF.

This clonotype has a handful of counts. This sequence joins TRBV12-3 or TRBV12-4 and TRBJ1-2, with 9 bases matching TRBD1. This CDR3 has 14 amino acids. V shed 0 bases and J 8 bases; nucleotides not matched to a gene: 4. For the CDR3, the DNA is TGTGCCAGCAGTTTAGCGGGACAGGGTGGCGGCTACACCTTC. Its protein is CASSLAGQGGGYTF.

The CDR3 DNA sequence: TGTGCCAGCAGCTTTGGAGGGGGTCTTGCCTACGAGCAGTACTTC. It specifies CASSFGGGLAYEQYF. This chain joins TRBV7-2 and TRBJ2-7; the D call may be TRBD1 or TRBD2 (6 bases each). Germline lookup yields CDR1 SGHTA and CDR2 FQGNSA. CDR3 length: 15 amino acids. V lost 3 bases, J lost 2 bases, and 14 bases lay in between.

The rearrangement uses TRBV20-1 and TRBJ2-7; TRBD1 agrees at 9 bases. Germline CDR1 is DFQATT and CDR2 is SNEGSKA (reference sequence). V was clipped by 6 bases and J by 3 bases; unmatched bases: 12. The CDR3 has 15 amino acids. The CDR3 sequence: CSAHPRDRVVYEQYF. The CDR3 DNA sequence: TGCAGTGCCCACCCCCGGGACAGGGTCGTCTACGAGCAGTACTTC.

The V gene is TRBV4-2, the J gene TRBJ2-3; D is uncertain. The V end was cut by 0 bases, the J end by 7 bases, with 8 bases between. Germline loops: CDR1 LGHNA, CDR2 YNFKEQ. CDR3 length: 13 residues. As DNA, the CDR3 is TGTGCCAGCAGCCAAGATCAGGAGAATACGCAGTATTTT. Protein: CASSQDQENTQYF.

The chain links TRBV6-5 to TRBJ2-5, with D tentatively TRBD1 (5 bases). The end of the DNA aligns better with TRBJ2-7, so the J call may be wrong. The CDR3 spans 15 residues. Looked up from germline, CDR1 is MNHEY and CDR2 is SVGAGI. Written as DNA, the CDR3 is TGTGCCAGCAGTTACTCATCAGGGCGCTCCTACGAGCAGTACTTC. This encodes CASSYSSGRSYEQYF.

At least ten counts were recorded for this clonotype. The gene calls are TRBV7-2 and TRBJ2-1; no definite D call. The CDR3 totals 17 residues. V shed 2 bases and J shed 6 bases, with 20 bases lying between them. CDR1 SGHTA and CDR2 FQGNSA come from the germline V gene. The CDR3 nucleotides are TGTGCCAGCAGCTTAAGGGAAAAGACGGAAGTCCGCAATGAGCAGTTCTTC. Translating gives CASSLREKTEVRNEQFF.

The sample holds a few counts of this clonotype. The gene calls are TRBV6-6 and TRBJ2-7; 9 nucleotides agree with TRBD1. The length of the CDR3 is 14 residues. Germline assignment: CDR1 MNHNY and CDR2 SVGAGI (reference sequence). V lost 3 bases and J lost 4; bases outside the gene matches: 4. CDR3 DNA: TGTGCCAGCAGTTATGAGGGACAGGGTTACGAGCAGTACTTC. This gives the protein CASSYEGQGYEQYF.

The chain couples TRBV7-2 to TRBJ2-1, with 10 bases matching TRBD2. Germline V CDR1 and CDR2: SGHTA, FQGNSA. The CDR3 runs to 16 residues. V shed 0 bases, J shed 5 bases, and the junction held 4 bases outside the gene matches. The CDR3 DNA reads TGTGCCAGCAGCTTAGCTCGGACTAGCGGTAACAATGAGCAGTTCTTC. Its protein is CASSLARTSGNNEQFF.